The present T cell receptor beta chain was sequenced within a study of T cell responses to AZD1222 COVID-19 vaccine. Findings of the study overall: Repertoire sampling happened only post peak T cell response. Clonal diversity was possibly underestimated, and white British individuals and females predominated among donors. Nearly half of spike-specific TCRs reportedly go after variant regions that carry no mutations.

Sequenced by immunoSEQ multiplex PCR; TCRdb stores in-frame clones only, minus some. The table includes about 100,000 clones, 89% detected once. In regard to this clone: Its antigen is undetermined.

The CDR3 runs to 15 residues. Trimming took 4 bases from V and 3 from J, leaving 16 bases between them. Germline V gives CDR1 MNHEY, CDR2 SMNVEV (reference sequence). The rearrangement joins TRBV27 to TRBJ2-7, with D perhaps matching TRBD1 or TRBD2 (7 bases each). The sequence was obtained from an adult in good health. The sequenced sample was peripheral blood, obtained on day 0 of AZD1222 vaccination. Written as DNA, the CDR3 is TGTGCCAGCAGTTCCGGTCAGGGGGGGTACTACGAGCAGTACTTC. Protein product: CASSSGQGGYYEQYF.